This entry lists 29 T cell receptor beta chains sequenced from one sample in a study of follicular helper T cells after annual influenza vaccination. Sequenced by immunoSEQ multiplex PCR; TCRdb stores in-frame clones only, minus some. The top ten clones hold 0.4% to 0.55% of a sample with fewer than 15,000 clones, about four fifths of them seen once. Time point of the sample: 2015-2016 season, pre-vaccination. The specimen comprised CXCR5- memory CD4+ T cells sorted from blood, sampled on the day of influenza vaccination. The receptors were gathered from an adult who received the influenza vaccine.

V usage is TRBV19 and J usage is TRBJ2-7; D gene ambiguous. The CDR3 is 12 amino acids. From germline, CDR1 is LNHDA and CDR2 SQIVND (reference sequence). With 6 bases removed from V and 7 bases from J, the gap between germline ends came to 13 bases. The CDR3 bases are TGTGCCAGTAGGAACAGTCCCAGGGAGCAGTACTTC. This codes for CASRNSPREQYF.

A single count supports this clone. The chain employs TRBV18 and TRBJ2-2, with D possibly TRBD2 on 5 matching bases. The CDR3 extends over 15 amino acids. V lost 2 bases, J lost 2 bases, and 9 bases lay in between. Germline assignment: CDR1 KGHSH and CDR2 LQKENI. The CDR3 DNA reads as TGTGCCAGCTCACCATGGGCGGGTAACACCGGGGAGCTGTTTTTT. Amino acid sequence: CASSPWAGNTGELFF.

This chain connects TRBV7-9 to TRBJ1-5; TRBD1 matches 9 bases. The V gene's germline CDR1 is SEHNR and CDR2 FQNEAQ (reference sequence). The CDR3 is 15 amino acids. The V and J ends lost 4 bases and 1 base, in that order; junction bases with no gene match: 2. This chain's CDR3 is CASSSGQGSNQPQHF. CDR3 bases: TGTGCCAGCAGCTCAGGACAGGGGAGCAATCAGCCCCAGCATTTT.

V and J are TRBV18 and TRBJ2-1; tentatively, D is TRBD1 or TRBD2 (5 bases each). Per germline, CDR1 KGHSH and CDR2 LQKENI. V lost 1 base and J 7 bases, leaving 11 bases between the germline ends. The CDR3 is 14 amino acids. As DNA, the CDR3 is TGTGCCAGCTCACCACTAGGGACGAGGAATGAGCAGTTCTTC. It codes for CASSPLGTRNEQFF. The full variable domain, with the rest looked up from reference TRBV18 and TRBJ2-1, is NAGVMQNPRHLVRRRGQEARLRCSPMKGHSHVYWYRQLPEEGLKFMVYLQKENIIDESGMPKERFSAEFPKEGPSILRIQQVVRGDSAAYFCASSPLGTRNEQFFGPGTRLTVL.

The V call is TRBV5-1, the J call TRBJ2-6; no definite D call. The germline V and J ends were trimmed by 3 bases and 0 bases, with 7 bases remaining between them. The germline CDR1 and CDR2 sequences are SGHRS and YFSETQ. The CDR3 is 15 residues long. The CDR3 loop reads CASSSFLSGANVLTF. In nucleotides, the CDR3 is TGCGCCAGCAGCTCCTTCCTCTCTGGGGCCAACGTCCTGACTTTC.

This rearrangement joins TRBV12-5 to TRBJ1-1; D remains unclear. CDR3 length equals 17 residues. Germline CDR1 and CDR2: LGHNT and FRNRAP. The V end lost 0 bases, the J end lost 7 bases, and 21 bases lay between the germline ends. For the CDR3, the DNA is TGTGCTAGTGGTTTGGTAGTGAGCGGGCAGCGCCCGGTTGAAGCTTTCTTT. It yields the protein CASGLVVSGQRPVEAFF.

This chain uses TRBV28 with TRBJ1-2; D is uncertain. The CDR3 is made up of 13 amino acids. Germline V CDR1 and CDR2: MDHEN, SYDVKM. Deletions cut 6 bases from V and 4 bases from J, with 12 bases between. The DNA of the CDR3 is TGTGCCAGCAGGAACAGTGGTCTCTATGGCTACACCTTC. Translated, it gives CASRNSGLYGYTF.

V gene TRBV28 combines with J gene TRBJ1-2; D is uncertain. The germline V gene has CDR1 MDHEN and CDR2 SYDVKM. V lost 2 bases, J lost 7 bases, and 11 bases lay in between. CDR3 length equals 13 residues. The CDR3 nucleotides are TGTGCCAGCAGTTTAGGTTTCCCTGCTGGCTACACCTTC. Translating it yields CASSLGFPAGYTF.

The chain uses TRBV7-2 and TRBJ2-7; D is uncertain. The V gene lost 4 bases and the J gene lost 2 bases, with 9 bases spanning the gap. The CDR3 has 13 residues. Looked up from germline, CDR1 is SGHTA and CDR2 is FQGNSA. CDR3 sequence: CASSSRVAYEQYF. DNA of the CDR3: TGTGCCAGCAGCTCCCGGGTCGCCTACGAGCAGTACTTC.

A single count supports this clone. J is TRBJ1-3 and V is TRBV6-6, with D tentatively TRBD1 (5 bases). The CDR3 extends over 12 amino acids. V was cut by 8 bases and J by 3 bases, with 8 bases left in between. CDR1 is MNHNY and CDR2 is SVGAGI in the germline V gene (reference sequence). CDR3 sequence reads: CASQGLGNTIYF. As DNA, the CDR3 is TGTGCCAGCCAGGGACTTGGAAACACCATATATTTT.

This clone was observed a few times. The chain joins TRBV7-9 to TRBJ1-2; D gene ambiguous. The CDR3 extends over 12 amino acids. The germline V gene has CDR1 SEHNR and CDR2 FQNEAQ (reference sequence). V lost 2 bases and J 8 bases, leaving 9 bases between the germline ends. CDR3 amino acids: CASSLRDFGYTF. The CDR3 DNA sequence: TGTGCCAGCAGCTTACGGGATTTCGGCTACACCTTC.

This sequence joins TRBV9 and TRBJ1-6, with D perhaps matching TRBD1 (6 bases). The V and J ends lost 0 bases and 11 bases respectively, with 12 bases between them. The CDR3 extends over 14 amino acids. CDR1 and CDR2 from the germline V gene are SGDLS and YYNGEE. CDR3 sequence (DNA): TGTGCCAGCAGCGTAGACGACAGGACGACACCCCTCCACTTT. The encoded protein is CASSVDDRTTPLHF.

The V call is TRBV6-5, the J call TRBJ1-1, with TRBD1 matching 8 bases. CDR1 and CDR2 from the germline V gene are MNHEY and SVGAGI. V lost 6 bases and J lost 1; bases outside the gene matches: 7. The CDR3 has 15 residues. This CDR3 is CASSPDRGPNTEAFF. The CDR3 DNA reads TGTGCCAGCAGCCCAGACAGGGGACCGAACACTGAAGCTTTCTTT.

The rearrangement uses TRBV6-5 and TRBJ1-1, with a possible D match to TRBD1 (5 bases). The CDR3 has 13 residues. The V and J ends lost 7 bases and 4 bases respectively, with 13 bases between them. CDR1 and CDR2 (germline): MNHEY, SVGAGI. In DNA, the CDR3 is TGTGCCAGCACCCGAACCGGGGGCACTGAAGCTTTCTTT. Its translation: CASTRTGGTEAFF.

The CDR3 sequence: CASSQTTDTQYF. The DNA of the CDR3 is TGCGCCAGCAGCCAAACCACAGATACGCAGTATTTT. The V call is TRBV5-1, the J call TRBJ2-3, with no clear D. The germline CDR1 and CDR2 sequences are SGHRS and YFSETQ. V lost 4 bases and J lost 2, with 5 bases in between. This CDR3 contains 12 residues.

The chain links TRBV28 to TRBJ1-1; weak D call: TRBD1 (5 bases). Trimming cost V 3 bases and J 1 base, with 12 bases left between them. CDR1 MDHEN and CDR2 SYDVKM come from the germline V gene. The CDR3 runs to 15 residues. CDR3 nucleotides: TGTGCCAGCAGTTTGGACAATACAGGGAACACTGAAGCTTTCTTT. This translates into CASSLDNTGNTEAFF.

This rearrangement joins TRBV10-3 to TRBJ1-1; 7 bases match TRBD1. With V trimmed by 6 bases and J by 4 bases, 8 bases remained unmatched. Germline CDR1 ENHRY, CDR2 SYGVKD. The CDR3 has 14 amino acids. The chain's CDR3 is CAISLQGSFTEAFF. The CDR3 region has the DNA TGTGCCATCAGCTTACAGGGGAGTTTCACTGAAGCTTTCTTT.

This chain links TRBV5-5 with TRBJ2-7; TRBD2 agrees at 7 bases. J lost 1 base, V lost 0 bases, and 7 bases had no gene match. Germline CDR1 is SGHKS and CDR2 is YYEKEE (reference sequence). CDR3 length equals 16 residues. As DNA, the CDR3 is TGTGCCAGCAGCTTGGGTCAGGGAGGGAGTTCCTACGAGCAGTACTTC. This sequence encodes CASSLGQGGSSYEQYF.

The rearrangement links TRBV5-1 to TRBJ1-1; no clear D. This CDR3 spans 12 amino acids. V was shortened by 4 bases and J by 6 bases, with 10 bases between the two germline ends. The germline CDR1 and CDR2 sequences are SGHRS and YFSETQ. As DNA, the CDR3 is TGCGCCAGCAGCAAAGAGGGTCCTGAAGCTTTCTTT. It encodes CASSKEGPEAFF.

This chain joins TRBV30 and TRBJ1-1; tentative D call: TRBD1 (6 bases). Trimming stripped 0 bases from V and 4 bases from J, with 12 bases between. This CDR3 comprises 14 residues. In germline, CDR1 is GTSNPN, CDR2 SVGIG (reference sequence). This CDR3 is CAWSVRGLGTEAFF. As DNA, the CDR3 is TGTGCCTGGAGTGTCAGGGGTCTAGGCACTGAAGCTTTCTTT.

This clone was detected a few times. The V call is TRBV28, the J call TRBJ1-5; D possibly corresponds to TRBD1 (6 bases). CDR1 is MDHEN, CDR2 SYDVKM, per germline. V shed 6 bases and J shed 3 bases, with 12 bases lying between them. The CDR3 extends over 14 amino acids. CDR3 loop: CASRGRQANQPQHF. In DNA, the CDR3 is TGTGCCAGCAGGGGGCGACAGGCCAATCAGCCCCAGCATTTT.

Note on this clone: The junction departs from germline at one end; a sequencing error may be responsible. Other nucleotide sequences in the sample specify the same CDR3. DNA for the CDR3: TGTGCCAGCTCACCGATTCGATCTGGGGCCAACGTTCTGACTTTC. Translated: CASSPIRSGANVLTF. The V gene is TRBV18, the J gene TRBJ2-6, with a possible D match to TRBD1 (5 bases). The V gene's germline CDR1 is KGHSH and CDR2 LQKENI. This CDR3 region has 15 residues. The whole variable domain, filled in from reference TRBV18 and TRBJ2-6, reads NAGVMQNPRHLVRRRGQEARLRCSPMKGHSHVYWYRQLPEEGLKFMVYLQKENIIDESGMPKERFSAEFPKEGPSILRIQQVVRGDSAAYFCASSPIRSGANVLTFGAGSRLTVL.

The rearrangement uses TRBV7-2 and TRBJ1-2, with D unresolved. CDR1 is SGHTA, CDR2 FQGNSA, per germline. This CDR3 comprises 13 residues. V dropped 3 bases and J dropped 8 bases, with 13 bases sitting between them. In DNA, the CDR3 is TGTGCCAGCAGCTTTATGTCCGGGAAGGGCTACACCTTC. Translation gives CASSFMSGKGYTF.

The rearrangement uses TRBV2 and TRBJ2-1; 8 nucleotides agree with TRBD2. This CDR3 has 16 residues. Germline V lookup: CDR1 SNHLY, CDR2 FYNNEI. The trim removed 8 bases at V and 5 bases at J, leaving 14 bases unmatched. The CDR3 protein is CASRVGLARTNNEQFF. The CDR3 DNA sequence: TGTGCCAGCCGCGTTGGACTAGCCCGAACAAACAATGAGCAGTTCTTC.

The gene calls are TRBV30 and TRBJ2-3; 8 nucleotides align to TRBD2. CDR3 length: 15 amino acids. J gave up 0 bases and V 0 bases, and 2 bases lay outside the gene matches. Looked up from germline, CDR1 is GTSNPN and CDR2 is SVGIG (reference sequence). The CDR3 region has the DNA TGTGCCTGGAGTGTAACTAGCGGAAGCACAGATACGCAGTATTTT. This codes for CAWSVTSGSTDTQYF. The full variable domain, its missing parts supplied by reference TRBV30 and TRBJ2-3, is SQTIHQWPATLVQPVGSPLSLECTVEGTSNPNLYWYRQAAGRGLQLLFYSVGIGQISSEVPQNLSASRPQDRQFILSSKKLLLSDSGFYLCAWSVTSGSTDTQYFGPGTRLTVL.

The chain is built from TRBV28 and TRBJ2-3; 8 bases line up with TRBD2. V shed 5 bases, J shed 3 bases, and the junction held 13 bases outside the gene matches. The CDR3 length is 17 residues. Germline CDR1 MDHEN, CDR2 SYDVKM. CDR3 sequence reads: CASSPSWAGGETDTQYF. CDR3 nucleotide sequence: TGTGCCAGCAGTCCAAGCTGGGCGGGGGGTGAGACAGATACGCAGTATTTT.

The chain joins TRBV7-2 to TRBJ2-3; possible D gene TRBD1, 6 bases. Germline CDR1 is SGHTA and CDR2 is FQGNSA. Trimming shortened V by 2 bases and J by 5 bases, and 11 bases separated the two germline ends. The CDR3 spans 14 residues. In nucleotides, the CDR3 is TGTGCCAGCAGCTTAACCTTACAGGGAGATACGCAGTATTTT. Translating gives CASSLTLQGDTQYF.

The gene calls are TRBV6-6 and TRBJ1-2; unclear D gene. V lost 10 bases to trimming and J lost 1 base, with 4 bases between them. The CDR3 is 10 residues long. CDR1 and CDR2 from the germline V gene are MNHNY and SVGAGI (reference sequence). CDR3: CATNNYGYTF. CDR3 DNA: TGTGCCACCAATAACTATGGCTACACCTTC.

This clone appeared a few times. The V call is TRBV30, the J call TRBJ2-1, with D hard to call. The length of the CDR3 is 13 residues. CDR1 GTSNPN and CDR2 SVGIG come from the germline V gene (reference sequence). Trimming took off 7 bases at V and 6 bases at J, with 16 bases between the two ends. The CDR3 DNA sequence: TGTGCCTCAAGGCGGACGAGGCCCAATGAGCAGTTCTTC. Amino acid sequence: CASRRTRPNEQFF. Filled out from reference TRBV30 and TRBJ2-1, the complete variable domain reads SQTIHQWPATLVQPVGSPLSLECTVEGTSNPNLYWYRQAAGRGLQLLFYSVGIGQISSEVPQNLSASRPQDRQFILSSKKLLLSDSGFYLCASRRTRPNEQFFGPGTRLTVL.